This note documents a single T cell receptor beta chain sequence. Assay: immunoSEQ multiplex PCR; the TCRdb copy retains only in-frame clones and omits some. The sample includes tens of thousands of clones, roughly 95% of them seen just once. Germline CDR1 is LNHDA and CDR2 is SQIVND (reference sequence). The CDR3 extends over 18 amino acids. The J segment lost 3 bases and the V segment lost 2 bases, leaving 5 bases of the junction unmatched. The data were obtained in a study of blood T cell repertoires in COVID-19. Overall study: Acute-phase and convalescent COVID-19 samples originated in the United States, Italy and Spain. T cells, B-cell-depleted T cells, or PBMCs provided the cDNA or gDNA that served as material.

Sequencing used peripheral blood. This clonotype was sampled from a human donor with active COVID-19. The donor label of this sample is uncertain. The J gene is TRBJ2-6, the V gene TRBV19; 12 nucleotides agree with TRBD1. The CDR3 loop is CASSILGTGGGGANVLTF. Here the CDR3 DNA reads TGTGCCAGTAGTATACTCGGGACAGGGGGCGGTGGGGCCAACGTCCTGACTTTC. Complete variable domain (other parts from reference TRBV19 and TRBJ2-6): DGGITQSPKYLFRKEGQNVTLSCEQNLNHDAMYWYRQDPGQGLRLIYYSQIVNDFQKGDIAEGYSVSREKKESFPLTVTSAQKNPTAFYLCASSILGTGGGGANVLTFGAGSRLTVL.